This TCR beta chain was captured in a study of CD8 T cells in Susac syndrome. TEMRA cells were FACS-enriched and CD8+ and CD4+ T cells negatively isolated. With random hexamers, roughly 0.45 to 1 ug RNA was reverse transcribed. TCRdb fed the immunoSEQ multiplex PCR reads into MiXCR, producing one record per CDR3 protein. The sample comprises about 120,000 distinct CDR3 sequences, around 94% of which are singletons, and about 0.098% rests with the top ten. Germline V gene sequence: CDR1 SGHRS, CDR2 YFSETQ. V was cut by 5 bases and J by 3 bases, with 12 bases left in between. The CDR3 runs 15 residues. The chain has TRBV5-1 and TRBJ1-6; D not resolved. The sequence derives from a human donor in good health. Sequencing was performed on CD4+ T cells from PBMCs. The DNA of the CDR3 is TGCGCCAGCAGAGACCCCACTGACTATAATTCACCCCTCCACTTT. Protein product: CASRDPTDYNSPLHF.